These 26 T cell receptor beta chains originate from one sample sequenced in a study of blood T cell repertoires in COVID-19. Assay: immunoSEQ multiplex PCR; the TCRdb copy retains only in-frame clones and omits some. Of 140,000 to 150,000 clones listed, nearly 90% were seen once; the top ten hold 1.5% to 2%. The sequencing sample was made of peripheral blood. These receptors all come from a man between 65 and 79 years old with acute or convalescent COVID-19.

The chain uses TRBV6-6 and TRBJ1-5; no reliable D call. Per germline, CDR1 MNHNY and CDR2 SVGAGI (reference sequence). The CDR3 consists of 16 residues. The ends were cut back, 8 bases at V and 2 bases at J, with 19 bases in the middle. CDR3 in amino acids: CASQRYEVYGNQPQHF. The DNA for the CDR3 is TGTGCCAGCCAGAGATATGAGGTCTATGGCAATCAGCCCCAGCATTTT.

The gene calls are TRBV18 and TRBJ1-1; no clear D. V was cut by 3 bases and J by 2 bases, with 4 bases left in between. CDR1 is KGHSH and CDR2 is LQKENI in the germline V gene. The CDR3 is 12 amino acids. CDR3 coding DNA: TGTGCCAGCTCACCCTCCAACACTGAAGCTTTCTTT. It yields the protein CASSPSNTEAFF.

The chain couples TRBV6-4 to TRBJ1-1; D might be TRBD1 (6 bases). This CDR3 is 14 amino acids long. Between the trimmed V and J ends, which lost 6 bases and 0 bases, there was a span of 11 bases. Germline assignment: CDR1 MRHNA and CDR2 SNTAGT. The CDR3, as DNA: TGTGCCAGCAGGCGGACAGCCATGAACACTGAAGCTTTCTTT. Protein sequence: CASRRTAMNTEAFF.

The chain couples TRBV3-1 (or the pseudogene TRBV3-2) to TRBJ1-6; tentatively, D is TRBD1 (5 bases). This CDR3 comprises 14 residues. Germline V gene data show CDR1 as LGHDT and CDR2 as YNNKEL (reference sequence). The V gene lost 0 bases and the J gene lost 8 bases, with 8 bases spanning the gap. CDR3 DNA: TGTGCCAGCAGCCAAGAAGGGGCGGATTCACCCCTCCACTTT. This translates into CASSQEGADSPLHF.

This chain connects TRBV4-1 to TRBJ1-1, with 8 positions matching TRBD1. V lost 4 bases and J lost 4; bases outside the gene matches: 11. CDR3 size: 16 residues. Germline CDR1 reads MGHRA; CDR2 reads YSYEKL. The CDR3 DNA reads as TGCGCCAGCAGCCCTCACCAGGGGGCGCTGGGCACTGAAGCTTTCTTT. Translated: CASSPHQGALGTEAFF.

The chain recombines TRBV7-8 with TRBJ1-1, with 10 bases lining up with TRBD1. The CDR3 contains 15 residues. V was pared by 5 bases and J by 6 bases, with 9 bases of the junction left unmatched. The germline V gene encodes CDR1 SGHVS and CDR2 FQNEAQ. The DNA of the CDR3 is TGTGCCAGCAGCCCCCCGGGACAGGGGACCCCTGAAGCTTTCTTT. Translation gives CASSPPGQGTPEAFF.

The V gene is TRBV2, the J gene TRBJ2-1, with D possibly matching TRBD2 (6 bases). The CDR3 runs 15 residues. Germline values: CDR1 SNHLY, CDR2 FYNNEI. V was clipped by 5 bases and J by 3 bases, with 14 bases between them. The CDR3 reads CASSKGTGYYNEQFF. CDR3 in DNA: TGTGCCAGCAGTAAAGGGACTGGCTACTACAATGAGCAGTTCTTC.

J is TRBJ1-1 and V is TRBV2; a possible D gene is TRBD1 (5 bases). The germline V and J ends were trimmed by 5 bases and 7 bases, with 8 bases remaining between them. This CDR3 has 11 residues. Germline CDR1 is SNHLY and CDR2 is FYNNEI. CDR3 in DNA: TGTGCCAGCAGTCCCAGGGATGAAGCTTTCTTT. It is translated as CASSPRDEAFF.

DNA of the CDR3: TGCGCCAGCAGCCAGACGACAGGGGTGAACACTGAAGCTTTCTTT. This translates into CASSQTTGVNTEAFF. The V and J genes are TRBV4-1 and TRBJ1-1; 8 bases are a match to TRBD1. The junction had 3 bases not matched to a gene; V was cut back by 3 bases and J by 0 bases. CDR3 length: 15 amino acids. Germline assignment: CDR1 MGHRA and CDR2 YSYEKL.

The chain joins TRBV27 to TRBJ2-7; the D gene is possibly TRBD1 (5 bases). CDR3 size: 16 residues. Germline loops: CDR1 MNHEY, CDR2 SMNVEV (reference sequence). The V end lost 5 bases, the J end lost 4 bases, and 21 bases lay between the germline ends. The CDR3 nucleotides are TGTGCCAGCAGTACCATGGGGATGACAGCGACGTACGAGCAGTACTTC. It translates to CASSTMGMTATYEQYF.

The chain links TRBV2 to TRBJ2-5; maybe TRBD2 (5 bases). V gave up 6 bases and J gave up 1 base, with 15 bases separating them. CDR1 SNHLY and CDR2 FYNNEI come from the germline V gene. This CDR3 contains 15 residues. DNA of the CDR3: TGTGCCAGCAGAAAAGAATCGGGAACCCAAGAGACCCAGTACTTC. It is translated as CASRKESGTQETQYF.

V gene TRBV5-5 combines with J gene TRBJ1-5, with a possible D match to TRBD1 (5 bases). The germline CDR1 and CDR2 sequences are SGHKS and YYEKEE (reference sequence). V shed 4 bases and J shed 0 bases, with 8 bases lying between them. The length of the CDR3 is 14 residues. CDR3 DNA: TGTGCCAGCAGCATCGGGGGTAGCAATCAGCCCCAGCATTTT. Amino acid sequence: CASSIGGSNQPQHF.

The rearrangement links TRBV19 to TRBJ1-2, with 9 positions matching TRBD1. This CDR3 has 13 residues. In germline, CDR1 is LNHDA, CDR2 SQIVND (reference sequence). V shed 6 bases, J shed 7 bases, and the junction held 6 bases outside the gene matches. The CDR3 loop is CASSPGQGLGYTF. The CDR3 DNA reads TGTGCCAGTAGCCCGGGACAGGGACTTGGCTACACCTTC.

V gene TRBV6-5 combines with J gene TRBJ1-5; tentatively, D is TRBD1 (6 bases). Germline CDR1 reads MNHEY; CDR2 reads SVGAGI. This CDR3 is built from 14 residues. Between the trimmed V and J ends, which lost 7 bases and 3 bases, there was a span of 13 bases. The CDR3 nucleotides are TGTGCCAGCACCCTGACAGGAGTCAATCAGCCCCAGCATTTT. This translates into CASTLTGVNQPQHF.

V usage is TRBV20-1 and J usage is TRBJ2-5; D is ambiguous. Germline V gene sequence: CDR1 DFQATT, CDR2 SNEGSKA (reference sequence). The CDR3 runs to 11 residues. The V end was cut by 5 bases, the J end by 6 bases, with 10 bases between. For the CDR3, the DNA is TGCAGTGCTGGCTTCTCCCAGACCCAGTACTTC. Its protein is CSAGFSQTQYF.

This clone turned up a few times. The gene calls are TRBV6-5 and TRBJ1-5; 8 nucleotides line up with TRBD1. The J segment lost 5 bases and the V segment lost 7 bases, leaving 7 bases of the junction unmatched. CDR3 length: 14 residues. Germline values: CDR1 MNHEY, CDR2 SVGAGI. CDR3 nucleotides: TGTGCCAGCAAACTCACAGGGGGGCATCAGCCCCAGCATTTT. It codes for CASKLTGGHQPQHF.

This chain joins TRBV4-1 and TRBJ1-5; 9 bases line up with TRBD1. The V gene's germline CDR1 is MGHRA and CDR2 YSYEKL. Trimming cost V 1 base and J 0 bases; bases outside gene matches: 4. The CDR3 spans 17 residues. CDR3 coding DNA: TGCGCCAGCAGCCAAGTGGGGACAGGGCTTAGCAATCAGCCCCAGCATTTT. Protein sequence: CASSQVGTGLSNQPQHF.

The chain carries TRBV18 and TRBJ2-5, with 7 nucleotides matching TRBD1. Germline CDR1 is KGHSH and CDR2 is LQKENI. J was trimmed by 3 bases and V by 6 bases; bases with no gene match: 4. This CDR3 has 13 amino acids. In nucleotides, the CDR3 is TGTGCCAGCTCTCTTCAGGGGGAAGAGACCCAGTACTTC. This sequence encodes CASSLQGEETQYF.

This rearrangement joins TRBV10-2 to TRBJ2-7; the D is unclear. Germline-derived CDR1 and CDR2 are WSHSY and SAAADI. V lost 5 bases to trimming and J lost 6 bases, with 11 bases between them. This CDR3 spans 12 amino acids. CDR3 coding DNA: TGCGCCAGCAGTCAACCAGGTGGCGAGCAGTACTTC. Protein: CASSQPGGEQYF.

The chain carries TRBV12-5 and TRBJ1-1; D unresolved. Germline CDR1 LGHNT, CDR2 FRNRAP. The CDR3 extends over 13 amino acids. Trimming removed 1 base from V and 2 bases from J, with 5 bases in between. CDR3 bases: TGTGCTAGTGGTTTGGGGACTAACACTGAAGCTTTCTTT. Translated, it gives CASGLGTNTEAFF.

The chain uses TRBV19 and TRBJ1-6; the match to TRBD1 covers 8 bases. V shed 5 bases, J shed 6 bases, and the junction held 6 bases outside the gene matches. The CDR3 spans 15 residues. Germline CDR1 LNHDA, CDR2 SQIVND (reference sequence). DNA for the CDR3: TGTGCCAGTAGTTTCAACAGGGGGACTAATTCACCCCTCCACTTT. Protein product: CASSFNRGTNSPLHF.

The V gene is TRBV18, the J gene TRBJ1-2; weak D call: TRBD1 (6 bases). V lost 1 base, J lost 9 bases, and 21 bases lay in between. The length of the CDR3 is 16 residues. Germline V gives CDR1 KGHSH, CDR2 LQKENI. CDR3 in amino acids: CASSPQDRQVRGSYTF. The CDR3 bases are TGTGCCAGCTCACCACAAGACAGGCAGGTTCGCGGTAGCTACACCTTC.

In DNA form, the CDR3 reads TGCGCCAGCAGCCCATTGGGGGGGGGTTTAGAGACCCAGTACTTC. It translates to CASSPLGGGLETQYF. This rearrangement joins TRBV4-1 to TRBJ2-5; 7 bases align to TRBD2. CDR1 and CDR2 (germline): MGHRA, YSYEKL. Trimming took 4 bases from V and 4 from J; bases not matched to a gene: 9. This CDR3 is 15 amino acids long.

V is TRBV14 and J is TRBJ1-3; weak D call: TRBD1 (5 bases). Trimming took off 6 bases at V and 1 base at J, with 10 bases between the two ends. CDR1 and CDR2 from the germline V gene are SGHDN and FVKESK. This CDR3 region has 14 residues. The CDR3 bases are TGTGCCAGCAGTCCCCGGACATCTGGAAACACCATATATTTT. This codes for CASSPRTSGNTIYF.

This clone was observed a single time. The chain recombines TRBV30 with TRBJ2-7; the match to TRBD2 covers 10 bases. The CDR3 is 14 amino acids. The germline gives CDR1 GTSNPN, CDR2 SVGIG (reference sequence). Trimming cost V 3 bases and J 3 bases; bases outside gene matches: 5. In nucleotides, the CDR3 is TGTGCCTGGAGGCTAGCGGGAGTTTTCTACGAGCAGTACTTC. Translated: CAWRLAGVFYEQYF.

The CDR3: CASSREGVGTNNEKLFF. In DNA, the CDR3 is TGCGCCAGCAGCCGGGAGGGGGTCGGGACTAATAATGAAAAACTGTTTTTT. V and J are TRBV4-1 and TRBJ1-4; possible D gene TRBD1, 6 bases. This CDR3 comprises 17 residues. Trimming left V 4 bases short and J 4 bases short, with 19 bases between. The V gene's germline CDR1 is MGHRA and CDR2 YSYEKL.